The 17 T cell receptor beta chains in this list originate from one sample, sequenced in a study of radiation and T cells in renal cell carcinoma. Time point meaning: baseline pretreatment blood. Treatment of the sample: 15 Gy SBRT to primary tumor, nephrectomy 4 weeks later. Only in-frame clones appear in the TCRdb table, and some are missing; sequencing was by immunoSEQ multiplex PCR. Of about 49,000 clones in the sample, 65% to 90% were seen once. The specimen comprised blood, sampled from a patient whose treatment included radiotherapy and nephrectomy. These receptors all come from a woman in her 70s with renal cell carcinoma.

The chain joins TRBV15 to TRBJ1-5, with D uncertain. Deletions cut 1 base from V and 5 bases from J, with 15 bases between. There are 16 residues in the CDR3. Germline V lookup: CDR1 LNHNV, CDR2 YYDKDF (reference sequence). The CDR3 nucleotides are TGTGCCACCAGCAGAGTCCCCGGACCCTACTATCAGCCCCAGCATTTT. The encoded protein is CATSRVPGPYYQPQHF.

This chain's CDR3 is CASSQEAGELFF. The CDR3 DNA follows: TGCGCCAGCAGCCAAGAGGCCGGGGAGCTGTTTTTT. The chain is built from TRBV4-1 and TRBJ2-2; D remains ambiguous. This CDR3 comprises 12 residues. Germline V lookup: CDR1 MGHRA, CDR2 YSYEKL. Trimming took off 0 bases at V and 6 bases at J, with 2 bases between the two ends.

The rearrangement uses TRBV18 and TRBJ2-1; TRBD2 matches 11 bases. Germline lookup yields CDR1 KGHSH and CDR2 LQKENI. V shed 2 bases, J shed 3 bases, and the junction held 0 bases outside the gene matches. The CDR3 length is 15 residues. CDR3 loop: CASSPGTSGYNEQFF. The CDR3 DNA reads TGTGCCAGCTCACCAGGGACTAGCGGCTACAATGAGCAGTTCTTC.

The chain joins TRBV19 to TRBJ2-1; D is possibly TRBD2 (6 bases). V was clipped by 1 base and J by 5 bases, with 9 bases between them. The CDR3 covers 14 residues. Germline V gene data show CDR1 as LNHDA and CDR2 as SQIVND (reference sequence). CDR3 DNA: TGTGCCAGTAGTATAGTGCGCGGGAACAATGAGCAGTTCTTC. Its protein is CASSIVRGNNEQFF.

This clone was observed a single time. The chain recombines TRBV19 with TRBJ2-3; D call uncertain. Germline V gives CDR1 LNHDA, CDR2 SQIVND (reference sequence). Trimming took off 1 base at V and 2 bases at J, with 7 bases between the two ends. This CDR3 region has 14 residues. The CDR3, as DNA: TGTGCCAGTAGTATAGGACTTCTCACAGATACGCAGTATTTT. Encoded protein: CASSIGLLTDTQYF.

The genes are TRBV4-1 and TRBJ2-7; 7 nucleotides match TRBD2. V dropped 1 base and J dropped 3; count of bases not matched to a gene: 15. Germline-derived CDR1 and CDR2 are MGHRA and YSYEKL. The CDR3 loop spans 18 amino acids. The DNA of the CDR3 is TGCGCCAGCAGCCAAGGACCCCCCGGGCAGCGGGGCTACTACGAGCAGTACTTC. This sequence encodes CASSQGPPGQRGYYEQYF.

The chain employs TRBV13 and TRBJ2-7; 7 bases agree with TRBD1. This CDR3 has 15 amino acids. The germline V gene has CDR1 PRHDT and CDR2 FYEKMQ (reference sequence). Trimming removed 4 bases from V and 2 bases from J; junction bases left unmatched: 8. The CDR3 bases are TGTGCCAGCAGCTCCTTCGACAGGGTTCCCTACGAGCAGTACTTC. It yields the protein CASSSFDRVPYEQYF. The variable domain in full, completed from reference TRBV13 and TRBJ2-7, reads AAGVIQSPRHLIKEKRETATLKCYPIPRHDTVYWYQQGPGQDPQFLISFYEKMQSDKGSIPDRFSAQQFSDYHSELNMSSLELGDSALYFCASSSFDRVPYEQYFGPGTRLTVT.

The V call is TRBV18, the J call TRBJ1-2; D unclear. Germline CDR1 and CDR2: KGHSH and LQKENI. The CDR3 consists of 14 residues. V lost 0 bases to trimming and J lost 4 bases, with 9 bases between them. The DNA for the CDR3 is TGTGCCAGCTCACCACCTCACGGACTCTATGGCTACACCTTC. Translating gives CASSPPHGLYGYTF.

The chain links TRBV6-1 to TRBJ1-1; D is undetermined. The germline gives CDR1 MNHNS, CDR2 SASEGT. This CDR3 is built from 13 residues. Trimming left V 1 base short and J 5 bases short, with 8 bases between. In nucleotides, the CDR3 is TGTGCCAGCAGTGAAGAGGACGGGACTGAAGCTTTCTTT. Translation gives CASSEEDGTEAFF.

J is TRBJ1-5 and V is TRBV7-8; D is possibly TRBD1 (6 bases). The CDR3 is 17 amino acids. CDR1 is SGHVS, CDR2 FQNEAQ, per germline. Trimming stripped 1 base from V and 7 bases from J, with 20 bases between. The CDR3: CASSLVASGEVGQPQHF. The DNA for the CDR3 is TGTGCCAGCAGCTTAGTCGCTTCAGGGGAAGTTGGACAGCCCCAGCATTTT. Looking up the rest from reference TRBV7-8 and TRBJ1-5 gives the full variable domain: GAGVSQSPRYKVAKRGQDVALRCDPISGHVSLFWYQQALGQGPEFLTYFQNEAQLDKSGLPSDRFFAERPEGSVSTLKIQRTQQEDSAVYLCASSLVASGEVGQPQHFGDGTRLSIL.

The V and J genes are TRBV2 and TRBJ1-1; D is undetermined. The germline V gene encodes CDR1 SNHLY and CDR2 FYNNEI. Trimming stripped 4 bases from V and 2 bases from J, with 14 bases between. The CDR3 length is 15 residues. The CDR3 loop reads CASSANLGLNTEAFF. In DNA form, the CDR3 reads TGTGCCAGCAGTGCGAATTTGGGATTAAACACTGAAGCTTTCTTT. The full variable domain, rest sourced from reference TRBV2 and TRBJ1-1, is EPEVTQTPSHQVTQMGQEVILRCVPISNHLYFYWYRQILGQKVEFLVSFYNNEISEKSEIFDDQFSVERPDGSNFTLKIRSTKLEDSAMYFCASSANLGLNTEAFFGQGTRLTVV.

J is TRBJ2-1 and V is TRBV4-1, with D possibly being TRBD1 or TRBD2 (6 bases each). This CDR3 is 17 amino acids long. Germline V gene data show CDR1 as MGHRA and CDR2 as YSYEKL. With 0 bases removed from V and 1 base from J, the gap between germline ends came to 13 bases. The CDR3 here is CASSQEVGGGSYNEQFF. For the CDR3, the DNA is TGCGCCAGCAGCCAAGAAGTGGGGGGCGGATCCTACAATGAGCAGTTCTTC.

This clone came up a few times. Within the sample, other DNA sequences also encode this same CDR3. V usage is TRBV25-1 and J usage is TRBJ2-1; 10 nucleotides match TRBD2. Unmatched junction bases numbered 1, after V lost 3 bases and J lost 5 bases. The CDR3 runs 14 residues. Germline V gene lookup returns CDR1 MGHDK and CDR2 SYGVNS. CDR3 in amino acids: CASSDSGGNNEQFF. CDR3 nucleotides: TGTGCCAGCAGTGATAGCGGGGGGAACAATGAGCAGTTCTTC.

The J gene is TRBJ2-3, the V gene TRBV5-4, with no clear D. Germline V CDR1 and CDR2: SGHNT, YYREEE (reference sequence). The V end lost 4 bases, the J end lost 3 bases, and 12 bases lay between the germline ends. The CDR3 extends over 14 amino acids. The CDR3 reads CASSPPPPTDTQYF. As DNA, the CDR3 is TGTGCCAGCAGCCCCCCCCCTCCGACAGATACGCAGTATTTT.

This clone was seen only once. The chain is built from TRBV5-1 and TRBJ2-3, with 8 bases that match TRBD1. Germline assignment: CDR1 SGHRS and CDR2 YFSETQ. V shed 4 bases and J 3 bases; nucleotides not matched to a gene: 10. The CDR3 is 16 residues long. CDR3 residues: CASSPGDRGFTDTQYF. The CDR3 nucleotides read TGCGCCAGCAGCCCCGGAGACAGGGGATTTACAGATACGCAGTATTTT.

The chain is built from TRBV7-6 and TRBJ2-1, with 10 bases that match TRBD2. The CDR3 extends over 15 amino acids. Germline V gives CDR1 SGHVS, CDR2 FNYEAQ. V lost 5 bases, J lost 3 bases, and 4 bases stayed unmatched. CDR3 nucleotides: TGTGCCAGCAGCGGTCTAGCGGGGGTCTACAATGAGCAGTTCTTC. Its translation: CASSGLAGVYNEQFF. Looking up the rest from reference TRBV7-6 and TRBJ2-1 gives the full variable domain: GAGVSQSPRYKVTKRGQDVALRCDPISGHVSLYWYRQALGQGPEFLTYFNYEAQQDKSGLPNDRFSAERPEGSISTLTIQRTEQRDSAMYRCASSGLAGVYNEQFFGPGTRLTVL.

The chain is built from TRBV19 and TRBJ2-3; 14 nucleotides agree with TRBD2. The J segment lost 7 bases and the V segment lost 5 bases, leaving 11 bases of the junction unmatched. CDR3 length: 17 amino acids. The germline CDR1 and CDR2 sequences are LNHDA and SQIVND (reference sequence). CDR3 sequence (DNA): TGTGCCAGTAGTTCGGCCTCCGGGACTAGCGGGGGCCATACGCAGTATTTT. This codes for CASSSASGTSGGHTQYF.